This T cell receptor beta chain derives from a study of early T cells in non-severe SARS-CoV-2 infection. TCRdb ran MiXCR on the 5' RACE reads and lists one entry per CDR3 protein. Of around 44,000 distinct CDR3 sequences in the sample, under 7.5% were seen once. The length of the CDR3 is 12 residues. Germline V gene data show CDR1 as SGHTA and CDR2 as FQGNSA. V shed 1 base and J shed 5 bases, with 3 bases lying between them. The sequence derives from an adult who was a healthcare worker with PCR-confirmed SARS-CoV-2 infection or an uninfected control (not recorded which). This chain joins TRBV7-2 and TRBJ2-1, with no clear D. The source material was whole blood, sampled at baseline. The CDR3 reads CASSLVNNEQFF. CDR3 nucleotide sequence: TGTGCCAGCAGCTTAGTCAACAATGAGCAGTTCTTC.